This passage covers 9 T cell receptor beta chains from one sample sequenced in a study of blood T cells in healthy people across ages. A second about 7 to 12 cycle PCR used barcoded and J-beta primers. One entry per CDR3 protein, called by TCRdb with MiXCR from the 5' RACE reads. The table shows 1,800,000 or so distinct CDR3 sequences, with approximately 40% occurring only once. Sample: blood. The receptors originated from a human donor in good health.

The chain is built from TRBV6-1 and TRBJ2-3, with TRBD2 as a possible D gene (6 bases). The length of the CDR3 is 16 residues. Trimming pared 10 bases from V and 4 bases from J, leaving 24 bases between. Per germline, CDR1 MNHNS and CDR2 SASEGT. The CDR3 spells CAINPGLPPEPDTQYF. The CDR3 DNA is TGTGCCATCAACCCGGGACTTCCTCCCGAACCAGATACGCAGTATTTT.

The chain links TRBV19 to TRBJ2-4, with 12 bases aligning to TRBD1. Judging by the DNA end, TRBJ2-7 fits better; the J call may be wrong. The CDR3 totals 15 residues. Germline V gene sequence: CDR1 LNHDA, CDR2 SQIVND (reference sequence). CDR3 nucleotide sequence: TGTGCCAGTAGTCTGGGAGGGACAGGGGGCTTCGAGCAGTACTTC. Amino acid sequence: CASSLGGTGGFEQYF.

The V call is TRBV2, the J call TRBJ1-1, with D maybe TRBD1 (6 bases). Germline V CDR1 and CDR2: SNHLY, FYNNEI. There are 14 residues in the CDR3. Trimming shortened V by 6 bases and J by 4 bases, and 15 bases separated the two germline ends. As DNA, the CDR3 is TGTGCCAGCAGATTACAGGGACTCCCCACTGAAGCTTTCTTT. As protein: CASRLQGLPTEAFF.

This clonotype appeared a few times. The chain combines TRBV28 with TRBJ1-2; D gene unclear. The germline CDR1 and CDR2 sequences are MDHEN and SYDVKM. V dropped 5 bases and J dropped 5 bases, with 3 bases sitting between them. The CDR3 extends over 10 amino acids. CDR3: CASSQYGYTF. CDR3 DNA: TGTGCCAGCAGTCAGTATGGCTACACCTTC.

This clonotype was seen only a few times. The chain has TRBV9 and TRBJ1-2, with D perhaps TRBD1 (5 bases). Germline assignment: CDR1 SGDLS and CDR2 YYNGEE. The CDR3 consists of 14 residues. V lost 3 bases and J 4 bases, leaving 13 bases between the germline ends. CDR3 protein: CASSAPGMVYGYTF. The CDR3 nucleotides are TGTGCCAGCAGCGCTCCAGGGATGGTCTATGGCTACACCTTC.

The chain joins TRBV3-1 to TRBJ2-5; D not certain. The J call may be wrong; the DNA end is better matched by TRBJ2-1. The CDR3 has 11 amino acids. The germline CDR1 and CDR2 sequences are LGHDT and YNNKEL (reference sequence). The CDR3 loop reads CASSRQETQFF. DNA for the CDR3: TGTGCCAGCAGTCGTCAAGAGACCCAGTTCTTC.

The rearrangement links TRBV20-1 to TRBJ2-7, with a tentative D call TRBD1 (6 bases). The germline V and J ends were trimmed by 5 bases and 1 base, with 15 bases remaining between them. The CDR3 has 14 amino acids. In germline, CDR1 is DFQATT, CDR2 SNEGSKA (reference sequence). In DNA, the CDR3 is TGCAGTGCTCCGCCGACAGGCACATCCTACGAGCAGTACTTC. Protein: CSAPPTGTSYEQYF.

This clonotype was counted a few times. The chain joins TRBV6-6 to TRBJ1-4; weak D call: TRBD1 (5 bases). V was cut by 7 bases and J by 2 bases, with 17 bases left in between. This CDR3 has 16 amino acids. Germline V gene lookup returns CDR1 MNHNY and CDR2 SVGAGI (reference sequence). This CDR3 is CASTKTEYPTNEKLFF. CDR3 in DNA: TGTGCCAGCACCAAGACAGAATATCCCACTAATGAAAAACTGTTTTTT.

The table lists this clonotype with a few counts. V is TRBV20-1 and J is TRBJ1-2, with a tentative D call TRBD1 (6 bases). V lost 5 bases to trimming and J lost 5 bases, with 15 bases between them. CDR3 size: 13 residues. CDR1 DFQATT and CDR2 SNEGSKA come from the germline V gene (reference sequence). The CDR3 loop is CSALTEGGYGYTF. The CDR3 coding sequence is TGCAGTGCTCTAACAGAAGGGGGTTATGGCTACACCTTC.